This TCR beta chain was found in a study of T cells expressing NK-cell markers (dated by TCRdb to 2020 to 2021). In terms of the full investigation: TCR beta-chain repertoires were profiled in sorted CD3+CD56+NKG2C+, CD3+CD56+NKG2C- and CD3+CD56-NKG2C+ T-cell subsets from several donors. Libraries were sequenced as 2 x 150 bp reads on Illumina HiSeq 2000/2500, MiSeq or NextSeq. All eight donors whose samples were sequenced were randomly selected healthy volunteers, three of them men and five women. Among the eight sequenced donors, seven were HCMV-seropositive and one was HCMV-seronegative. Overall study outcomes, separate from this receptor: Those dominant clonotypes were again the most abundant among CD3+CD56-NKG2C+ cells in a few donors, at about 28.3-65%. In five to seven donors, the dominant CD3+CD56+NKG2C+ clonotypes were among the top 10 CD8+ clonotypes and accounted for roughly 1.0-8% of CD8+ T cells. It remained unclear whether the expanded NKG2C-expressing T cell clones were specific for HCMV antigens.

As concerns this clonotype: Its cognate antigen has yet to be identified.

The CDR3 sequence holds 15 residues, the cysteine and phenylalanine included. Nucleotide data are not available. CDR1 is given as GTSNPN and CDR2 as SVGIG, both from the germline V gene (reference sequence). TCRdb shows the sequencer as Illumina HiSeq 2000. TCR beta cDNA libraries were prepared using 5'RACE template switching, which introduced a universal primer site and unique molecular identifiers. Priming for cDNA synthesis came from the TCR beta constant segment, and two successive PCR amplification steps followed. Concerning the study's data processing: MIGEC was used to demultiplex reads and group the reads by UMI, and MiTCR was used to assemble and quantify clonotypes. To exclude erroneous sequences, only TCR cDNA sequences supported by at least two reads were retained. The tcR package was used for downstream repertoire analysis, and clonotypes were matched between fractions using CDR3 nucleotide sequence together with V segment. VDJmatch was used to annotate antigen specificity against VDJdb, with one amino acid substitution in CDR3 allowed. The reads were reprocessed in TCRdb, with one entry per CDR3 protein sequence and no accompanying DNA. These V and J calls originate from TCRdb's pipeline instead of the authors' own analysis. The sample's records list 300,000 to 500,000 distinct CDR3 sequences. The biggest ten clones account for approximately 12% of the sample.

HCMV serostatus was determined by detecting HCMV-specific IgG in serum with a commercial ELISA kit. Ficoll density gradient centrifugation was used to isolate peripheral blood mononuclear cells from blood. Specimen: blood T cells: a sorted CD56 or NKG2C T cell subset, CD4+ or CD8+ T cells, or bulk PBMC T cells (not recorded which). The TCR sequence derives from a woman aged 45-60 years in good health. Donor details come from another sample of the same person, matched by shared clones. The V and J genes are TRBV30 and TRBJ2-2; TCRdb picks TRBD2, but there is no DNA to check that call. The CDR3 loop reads CAWSVEVGRTGELFF.